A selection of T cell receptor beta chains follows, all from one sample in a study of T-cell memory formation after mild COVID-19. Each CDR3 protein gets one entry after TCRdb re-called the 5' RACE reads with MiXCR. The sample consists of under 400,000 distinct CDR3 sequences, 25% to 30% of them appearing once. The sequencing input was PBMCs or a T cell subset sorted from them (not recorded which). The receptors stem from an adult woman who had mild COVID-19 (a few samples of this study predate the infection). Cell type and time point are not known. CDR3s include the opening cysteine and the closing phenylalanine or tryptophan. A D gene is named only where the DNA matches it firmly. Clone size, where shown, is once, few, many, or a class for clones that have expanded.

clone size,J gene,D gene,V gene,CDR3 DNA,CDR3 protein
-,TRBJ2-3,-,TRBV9,TGTGCCAGCAGGAGTAGCGGAGGTACAGATACGCAGTATTTT,CASRSSGGTDTQYF
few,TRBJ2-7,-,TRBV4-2,TGTGCCAGCAGCCAAACAGGCAACGAGCAGTACTTC,CASSQTGNEQYF
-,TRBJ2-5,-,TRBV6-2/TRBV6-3,TGTGCCAGCAGCTCGCCGCGGGTACAAGCCGGGGAGACCCAGTACTTC,CASSSPRVQAGETQYF
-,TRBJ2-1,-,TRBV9,TGTGCCAGCAGCCTCCCTGGGACACCTTTGGGCAATGAGCAGTTCTTC,CASSLPGTPLGNEQFF
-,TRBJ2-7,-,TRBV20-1,TGCAGTGCTAGAGATCGAAACGGGAGCTCCTACGAGCAGTACTTC,CSARDRNGSSYEQYF
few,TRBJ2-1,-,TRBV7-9,TGTGCCAGCAGCTTAGCGTTGGGGGTAGCGTACAATGAGCAGTTCTTC,CASSLALGVAYNEQFF
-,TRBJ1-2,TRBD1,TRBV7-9,TGTGCCAGCAGCTTATCAGGGGGTCGGGACTATGGCTACACCTTC,CASSLSGGRDYGYTF
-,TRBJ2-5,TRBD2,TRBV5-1,TGCGCCAGCAGCTTGGGGCCAGCGGGAGAGCTAGAGACCCAGTACTTC,CASSLGPAGELETQYF
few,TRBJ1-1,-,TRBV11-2,TGTGCCACCTCAGAATTCACGGCGGGGGCGGCTTTCTTT,CATSEFTAGAAFF
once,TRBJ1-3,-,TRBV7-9,TGTGCCAGCAGCTTACCCTTACAGGGATCTGGAAACACCATATATTTT,CASSLPLQGSGNTIYF
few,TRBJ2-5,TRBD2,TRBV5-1,TGCGCCAGCAGCTTGGCCCCTAGCGGGGGGGTAGAGACCCAGTACTTC,CASSLAPSGGVETQYF
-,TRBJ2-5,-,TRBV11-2,TGTGCCAGCAGCAAGGGGGAGGGTTGGGAGACCCAGTACTTC,CASSKGEGWETQYF
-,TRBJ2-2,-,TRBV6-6,TGTGCCAGCATCCCCCTCCGCGTCGGGGACACCGGGGAGCTGTTTTTT,CASIPLRVGDTGELFF
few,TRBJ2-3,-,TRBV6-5,TGTGCCAGCAGTTACGGCACCGGCCTTGCTGGGGATACGCAGTATTTT,CASSYGTGLAGDTQYF
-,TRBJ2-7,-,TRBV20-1,TGCAGTGCTAGAGGATGGGACGGACAAGGATATAGGCAGTACTTC,CSARGWDGQGYRQYF
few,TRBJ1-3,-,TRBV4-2,TGTGCCAGCAGCCGCGGGCGGAGGGCAGACTCTGGAAACACCATATATTTT,CASSRGRRADSGNTIYF
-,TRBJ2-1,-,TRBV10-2,TGCGCCAGCAGTGAGCAAGCAGGGAGACATGAGCAGTTCTTC,CASSEQAGRHEQFF
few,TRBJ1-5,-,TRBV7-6,TGTGCCAGCAGCAGTTTTAGCAATCAGCCCCAGCATTTT,CASSSFSNQPQHF
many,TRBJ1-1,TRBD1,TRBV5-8,TGTGCCAGCCGAAACCGGGACAGGGGAAACACTGAAGCTTTCTTT,CASRNRDRGNTEAFF
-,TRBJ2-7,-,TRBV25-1,TGTGCCAGCAGTGAATCACTCCGGGGAGGAGGATACGAGCAGTACTTC,CASSESLRGGGYEQYF
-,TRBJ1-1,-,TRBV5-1,TGCGCCAGCAGCTCGCAACAGGGAGGGAACACTGAAGCTTTCTTT,CASSSQQGGNTEAFF
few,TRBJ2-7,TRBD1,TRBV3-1,TGTGCCAGCAGCCTTGACGGGACAGGACCCTACGAGCAGTACTTC,CASSLDGTGPYEQYF
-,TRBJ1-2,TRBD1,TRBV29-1,TGCAGCGTTTGGACAGGGGGCGCATATGGCTACACCTTC,CSVWTGGAYGYTF
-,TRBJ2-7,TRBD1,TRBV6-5,TGTGCCAGCAACCGGGACAGGGGTCACGAGCAGTACTTC,CASNRDRGHEQYF